This TCR beta chain was documented in a study of T cell responses to AZD1222 COVID-19 vaccine. Study context: Second-dose intervals of approximately 4 or approximately 12 weeks were pooled. Study-level points and caveats: Only a handful of AZD1222 recipients, more than five in all, had baseline seropositivity. The repertoires were collected only after the peak T cell response. Nearly half of spike-specific TCRs reportedly target variant regions that are unmutated in the B.1.351 and B.1.1.7 variants.

Clones were read by immunoSEQ multiplex PCR, and TCRdb kept only the in-frame ones, dropping some. The repertoire includes approximately 190,000 clones, approximately 90% of them detected once, and 0.95% to 1% sits in the top ten. V gave up 0 bases and J gave up 0 bases, with 25 bases separating them. In germline, CDR1 is SGHRS, CDR2 YFSETQ. The CDR3 spans 20 residues. A remark on this clone: Antigen: not known.

Material: peripheral blood, obtained on day 0 of AZD1222 vaccination. This receptor was obtained from an adult in good health. V and J are TRBV5-1 and TRBJ2-7; D not resolved. Written as DNA, the CDR3 is TGCGCCAGCAGCTTGGCCGAGATTCTTAGGATTTTAGAAAGCTCCTACGAGCAGTACTTC. It is translated as CASSLAEILRILESSYEQYF.